This T cell receptor beta chain stems from a study of PD-L1 blockade in urothelial cancer. Study background: Typically, measured as a median, blood samples had over 120,000 T cells.

V gave up 3 bases and J gave up 5 bases; unmatched junction bases: 8. The CDR3 sequence is 15 residues long. Germline loops: CDR1 SGHDT, CDR2 YYEEEE. Only in-frame clones appear in the TCRdb table, and some are missing; sequencing was by immunoSEQ multiplex PCR. This table holds around 80,000 clones, approximately 89% found once. Stated time point: peripheral blood 6 weeks after treatment start. The sequencing here drew on PBMCs, taken around atezolizumab (anti-PD-L1) treatment. The receptor comes from a woman over 75 with urothelial cancer. The chain uses TRBV5-6 and TRBJ2-1, with 7 bases matching TRBD1. CDR3 residues: CASSSPGQPDNEQFF. CDR3 coding DNA: TGTGCCAGCAGCTCCCCGGGACAGCCTGACAATGAGCAGTTCTTC. Looking up the rest from reference TRBV5-6 and TRBJ2-1 gives the full variable domain: DAGVTQSPTHLIKTRGQQVTLRCSPKSGHDTVSWYQQALGQGPQFIFQYYEEEERQRGNFPDRFSGHQFPNYSSELNVNALLLGDSALYLCASSSPGQPDNEQFFGPGTRLTVL.